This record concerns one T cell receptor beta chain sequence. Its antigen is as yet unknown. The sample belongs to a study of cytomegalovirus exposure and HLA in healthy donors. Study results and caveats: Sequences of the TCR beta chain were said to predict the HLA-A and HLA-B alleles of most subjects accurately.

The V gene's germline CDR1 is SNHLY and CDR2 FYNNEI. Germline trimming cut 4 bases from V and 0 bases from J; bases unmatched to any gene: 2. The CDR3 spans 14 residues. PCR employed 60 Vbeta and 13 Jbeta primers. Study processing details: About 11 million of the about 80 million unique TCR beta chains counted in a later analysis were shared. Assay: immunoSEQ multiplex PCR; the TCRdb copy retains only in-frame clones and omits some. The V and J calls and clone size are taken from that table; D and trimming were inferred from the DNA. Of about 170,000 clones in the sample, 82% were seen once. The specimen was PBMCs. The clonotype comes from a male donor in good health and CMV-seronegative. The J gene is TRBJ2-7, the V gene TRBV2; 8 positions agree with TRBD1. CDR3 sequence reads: CASSGDRSSYEQYF. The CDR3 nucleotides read TGTGCCAGCAGTGGGGACAGGAGCTCCTACGAGCAGTACTTC.